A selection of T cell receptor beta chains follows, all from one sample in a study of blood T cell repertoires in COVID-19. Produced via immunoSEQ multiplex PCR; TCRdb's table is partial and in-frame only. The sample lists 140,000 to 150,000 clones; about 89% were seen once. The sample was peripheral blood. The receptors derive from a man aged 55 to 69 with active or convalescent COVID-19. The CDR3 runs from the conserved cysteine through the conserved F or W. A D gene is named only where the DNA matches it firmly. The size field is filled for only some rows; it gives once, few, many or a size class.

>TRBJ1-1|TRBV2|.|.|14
CASSVIQGATEAFF
TGTGCCAGCAGTGTAATCCAGGGTGCCACTGAAGCTTTCTTT
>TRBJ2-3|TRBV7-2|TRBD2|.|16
CASSLGLAGGSDTQYF
TGTGCCAGCAGCTTGGGACTAGCGGGGGGCTCAGATACGCAGTATTTT
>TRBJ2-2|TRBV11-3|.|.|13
CASSSVHTGELFF
TGTGCCAGCAGCTCAGTGCACACCGGGGAGCTGTTTTTT
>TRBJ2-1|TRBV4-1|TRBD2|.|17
CASSPRLAGGFYNEQFF
TGCGCCAGCAGCCCTCGACTAGCGGGGGGCTTTTACAATGAGCAGTTCTTC
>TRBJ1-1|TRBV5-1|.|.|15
CASSLEPRGWSEAFF
TGCGCCAGCAGCTTGGAGCCCAGGGGTTGGTCTGAAGCTTTCTTT
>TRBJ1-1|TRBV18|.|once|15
CASSREGGYVTEAFF
TGTGCCAGCTCCCGAGAGGGCGGGTACGTAACTGAAGCTTTCTTT
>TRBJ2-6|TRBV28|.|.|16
CASSFGRQVGANVLTF
TGTGCCAGCAGTTTCGGTAGGCAGGTAGGGGCCAACGTCCTGACTTTC
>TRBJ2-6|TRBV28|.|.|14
CASSHSSGANVLTF
TGTGCCAGCAGTCATAGCTCTGGGGCCAACGTCCTGACTTTC
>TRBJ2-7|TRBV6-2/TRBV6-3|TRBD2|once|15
CASSYLAGDLSEQYF
TGTGCCAGCAGTTATCTAGCGGGAGACTTGTCCGAGCAGTACTTC
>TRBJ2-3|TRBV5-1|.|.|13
CASSSRDTDTQYF
TGCGCCAGCAGCTCGCGGGACACAGATACGCAGTATTTT
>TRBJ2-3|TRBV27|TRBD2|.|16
CASSLFPSGFTDTQYF
TGTGCCAGCAGTTTATTTCCTAGCGGGTTCACAGATACGCAGTATTTT
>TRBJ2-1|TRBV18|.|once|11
CASSPIGEQFF
TGTGCCAGCTCACCCATCGGGGAACAGTTCTTC
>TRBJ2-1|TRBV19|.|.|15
CASSPGGGTLKRQFF
TGTGCCAGTAGTCCTGGGGGGGGCACCCTGAAGAGGCAGTTCTTC
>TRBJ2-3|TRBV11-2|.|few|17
CASSLAVSPGGADTQYF
TGTGCCAGCAGCTTAGCAGTTAGTCCGGGGGGCGCCGATACGCAGTATTTT
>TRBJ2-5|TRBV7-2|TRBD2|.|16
CASSLVVGLAGETQYF
TGTGCCAGCAGCTTAGTAGTTGGACTAGCGGGGGAGACCCAGTACTTC
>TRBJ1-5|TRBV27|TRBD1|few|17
CASSPPSGQVINQPQHF
TGTGCCAGCAGTCCCCCGTCCGGACAGGTGATAAATCAGCCCCAGCATTTT
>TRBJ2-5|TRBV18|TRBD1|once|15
CASSPVKDRGQTQYF
TGTGCCAGCTCACCAGTAAAGGACAGGGGACAGACCCAGTACTTC
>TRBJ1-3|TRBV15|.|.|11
CATSSINTIYF
TGTGCCACCAGCAGCATAAACACCATATATTTT
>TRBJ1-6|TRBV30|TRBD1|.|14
CAWGRDSYNSPLHF
TGTGCCTGGGGTCGGGACAGCTATAATTCACCCCTCCACTTT
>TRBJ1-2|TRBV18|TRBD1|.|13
CASSPTGDDGYTF
TGTGCCAGCTCACCGACAGGGGACGATGGCTACACCTTC
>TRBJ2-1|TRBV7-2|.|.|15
CASSLTPAGHNEQFF
TGTGCCAGCAGCTTAACACCGGCGGGTCACAATGAGCAGTTCTTC
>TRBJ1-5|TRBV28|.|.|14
CASSLVHSNQPQHF
TGTGCCAGCAGTTTAGTCCATAGCAATCAGCCCCAGCATTTT
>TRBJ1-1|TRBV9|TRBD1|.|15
CASSVVGQVNNEAFF
TGTGCCAGCAGCGTAGTCGGACAGGTAAACAATGAAGCTTTCTTT
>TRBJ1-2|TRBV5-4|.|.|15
CASSLLGTPVSGYTF
TGTGCCAGCAGCCTACTTGGGACACCGGTGAGTGGCTACACCTTC
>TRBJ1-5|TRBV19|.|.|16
CASSIPRGPSEGAQHF
TGTGCCAGTAGTATCCCCAGGGGTCCCTCAGAGGGGGCCCAGCATTTT
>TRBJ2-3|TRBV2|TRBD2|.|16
CASRDTSGGSTDTQYF
TGTGCCAGCAGGGACACTAGCGGGGGGAGCACAGATACGCAGTATTTT
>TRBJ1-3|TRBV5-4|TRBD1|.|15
CASSLGGTGVNTIYF
TGTGCCAGCAGCTTGGGGGGGACAGGGGTAAACACCATATATTTT
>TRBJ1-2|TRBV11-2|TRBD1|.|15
CASRATGVPNYGYTF
TGTGCCAGCAGAGCTACAGGGGTACCGAACTATGGCTACACCTTC
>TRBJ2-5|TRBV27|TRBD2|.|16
CASSSPLRERGETQYF
TGTGCCAGCAGTTCCCCCCTGCGGGAGAGGGGAGAGACCCAGTACTTC